This passage covers 4 T cell receptor beta chains from one sample sequenced in a study of shared clonotypes between healthy human individuals. Profiling relied on immunoSEQ multiplex PCR, and the TCRdb table lists in-frame clones only, not all of them. The sample includes some 2,000,000 clones, roughly 96% of them seen just once. The sequencing input was naive CD4+ T cells sorted from blood. Subset described: CD45RA+ positively selected. Receptors were obtained from a man between 18 and 29 years old in good health.

V and J are TRBV12-2 and TRBJ2-5; the table's TRBD1 call for D was not verified on the DNA. TRBV12-2 is a pseudogene segment. This CDR3 contains 13 residues. CDR3 residues: CASQQDRQETQYF. The DNA for the CDR3 is TGTGCAAGTCAACAGGACAGGCAAGAGACCCAGTACTTC.

The J gene is TRBJ2-7, the V gene TRBV5-5; 9 bases line up with TRBD1. This CDR3 has 15 amino acids. V dropped 4 bases and J dropped 2; count of bases not matched to a gene: 7. CDR1 is SGHKS, CDR2 YYEKEE, per germline (reference sequence). The chain's CDR3 is CASSPRQGVTYEQYF. DNA for the CDR3: TGTGCCAGCAGCCCACGACAGGGGGTTACCTACGAGCAGTACTTC.

This chain joins TRBV6-4 and TRBJ1-5; the D is unclear. CDR1 is MRHNA and CDR2 is SNTAGT in the germline V gene. Trimming removed 5 bases at V and 6 bases at J, with 11 bases between. The CDR3 is 13 residues long. This chain's CDR3 is CASSQGLGQPQHF. CDR3 nucleotides: TGTGCCAGCAGTCAAGGATTAGGTCAGCCCCAGCATTTT.

The chain employs TRBV28 and TRBJ2-5; 8 bases agree with TRBD2. V lost 7 bases, J lost 5 bases, and 3 bases stayed unmatched. Germline V CDR1 and CDR2: MDHEN, SYDVKM. The length of the CDR3 is 12 residues. The CDR3 here is CASTAGGETQYF. As DNA, the CDR3 is TGTGCCAGCACGGCGGGGGGCGAGACCCAGTACTTC.